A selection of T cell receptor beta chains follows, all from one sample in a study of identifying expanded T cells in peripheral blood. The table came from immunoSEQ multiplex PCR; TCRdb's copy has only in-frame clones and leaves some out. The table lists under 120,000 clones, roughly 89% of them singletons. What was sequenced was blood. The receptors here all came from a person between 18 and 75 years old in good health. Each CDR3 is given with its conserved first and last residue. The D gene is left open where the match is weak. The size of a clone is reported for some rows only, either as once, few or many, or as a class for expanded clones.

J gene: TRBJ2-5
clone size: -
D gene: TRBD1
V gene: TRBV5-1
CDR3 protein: CASSFGQGRETQYF
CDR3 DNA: TGCGCCAGCAGCTTTGGACAGGGAAGAGAGACCCAGTACTTC

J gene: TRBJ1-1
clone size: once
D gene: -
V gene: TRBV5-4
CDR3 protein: CASSLRGGIGHTEAFF
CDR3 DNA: TGTGCCAGCAGCCTAAGGGGGGGAATAGGGCACACTGAAGCTTTCTTT

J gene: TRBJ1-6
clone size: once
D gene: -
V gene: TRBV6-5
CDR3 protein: CASSYGPGYNSPLHF
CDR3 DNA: TGTGCCAGCAGTTACGGCCCAGGGTATAATTCACCCCTCCACTTT

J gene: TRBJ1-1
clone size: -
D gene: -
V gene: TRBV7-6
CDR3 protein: CASSSHDRMNTEAFF
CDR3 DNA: TGTGCCAGCAGCTCTCACGACCGAATGAACACTGAAGCTTTCTTT

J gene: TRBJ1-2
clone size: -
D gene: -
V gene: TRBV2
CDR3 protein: CASSETGTDINYGYTF
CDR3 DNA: TGTGCCAGCAGTGAAACGGGGACGGATATTAACTATGGCTACACCTTC

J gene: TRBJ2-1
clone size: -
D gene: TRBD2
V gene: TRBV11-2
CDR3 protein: CASSLRTSGGMSYNEQFF
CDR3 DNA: TGTGCCAGCAGCTTACGGACTAGCGGGGGGATGTCCTACAATGAGCAGTTCTTC

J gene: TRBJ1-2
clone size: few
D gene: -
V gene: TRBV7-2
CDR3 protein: CASSSDRLINYGYTF
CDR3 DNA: TGTGCCAGCAGCTCCGACAGATTAATTAACTATGGCTACACCTTC

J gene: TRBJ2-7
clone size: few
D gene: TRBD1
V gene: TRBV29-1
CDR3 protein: CSVEGLPGQGVPEQYF
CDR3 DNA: TGCAGCGTTGAAGGGTTACCGGGACAGGGAGTCCCCGAGCAGTACTTC

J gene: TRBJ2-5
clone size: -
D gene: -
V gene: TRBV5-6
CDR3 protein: CASSLAAAGRGETQYF
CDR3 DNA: TGTGCCAGCAGCTTGGCTGCGGCAGGGCGAGGGGAGACCCAGTACTTC

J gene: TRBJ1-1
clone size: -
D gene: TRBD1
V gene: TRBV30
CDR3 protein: CAWSAGTGGGEAFF
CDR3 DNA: TGTGCCTGGAGTGCCGGGACAGGCGGCGGTGAAGCTTTCTTT

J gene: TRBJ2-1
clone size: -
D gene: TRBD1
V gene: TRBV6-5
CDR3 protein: CASSKPGQGNNEQFF
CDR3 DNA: TGTGCCAGCAGTAAACCGGGACAGGGCAACAATGAGCAGTTCTTC

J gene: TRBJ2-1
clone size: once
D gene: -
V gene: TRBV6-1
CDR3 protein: CASSEALPRIPGSEQFF
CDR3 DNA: TGTGCCAGCAGTGAAGCGCTTCCGAGGATTCCGGGGAGTGAGCAGTTCTTC

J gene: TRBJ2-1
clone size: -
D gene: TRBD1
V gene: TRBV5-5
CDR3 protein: CASSLGQGGGNEQFF
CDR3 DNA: TGTGCCAGCAGCCTAGGACAGGGTGGCGGCAATGAGCAGTTCTTC

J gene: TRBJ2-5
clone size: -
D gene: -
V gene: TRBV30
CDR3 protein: CAWRRQGLRETQYF
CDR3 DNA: TGTGCCTGGAGGAGACAGGGACTGCGGGAGACCCAGTACTTC

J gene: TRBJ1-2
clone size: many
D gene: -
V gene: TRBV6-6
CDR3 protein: CASRRTNYGYTF
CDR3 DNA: TGTGCCAGCCGCCGGACAAACTATGGCTACACCTTC

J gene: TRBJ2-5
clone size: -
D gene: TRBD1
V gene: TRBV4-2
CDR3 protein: CASSPRDRGPQETQYF
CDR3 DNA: TGTGCCAGCAGCCCCCGGGACAGGGGGCCCCAAGAGACCCAGTACTTC

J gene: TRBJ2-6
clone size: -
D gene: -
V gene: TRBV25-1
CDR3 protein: CASSEVRDSGANVLTF
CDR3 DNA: TGTGCCAGCAGTGAAGTAAGGGATTCTGGGGCCAACGTCCTGACTTTC

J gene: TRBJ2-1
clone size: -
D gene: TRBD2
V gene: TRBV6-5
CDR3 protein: CASSSVAGGPYNEQFF
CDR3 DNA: TGTGCCAGCAGTTCGGTTGCGGGGGGGCCCTACAATGAGCAGTTCTTC

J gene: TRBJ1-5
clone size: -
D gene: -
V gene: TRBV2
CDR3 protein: CASTPGHVYQPQHF
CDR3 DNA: TGTGCCAGTACCCCCGGACATGTTTATCAGCCCCAGCATTTT

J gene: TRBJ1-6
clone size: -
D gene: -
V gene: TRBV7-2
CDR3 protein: CASSLQGNSPLHF
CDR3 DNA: TGTGCCAGCAGCTTACAGGGTAATTCACCCCTCCACTTT

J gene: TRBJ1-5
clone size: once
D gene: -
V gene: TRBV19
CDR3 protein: CASSIGGTTNQPQHF
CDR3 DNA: TGTGCCAGTAGTATAGGGGGGACAACGAATCAGCCCCAGCATTTT

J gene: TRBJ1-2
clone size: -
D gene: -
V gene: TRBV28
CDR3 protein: CASSSSGGANYGYTF
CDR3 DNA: TGTGCCAGCAGTTCGTCGGGAGGGGCTAACTATGGCTACACCTTC

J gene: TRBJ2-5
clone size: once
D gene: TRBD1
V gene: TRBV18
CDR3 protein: CASSLDRGIGTQYF
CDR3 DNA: TGTGCCAGCTCACTAGACAGGGGAATCGGGACCCAGTACTTC

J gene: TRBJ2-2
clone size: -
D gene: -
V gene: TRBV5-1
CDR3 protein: CASSLSGTNTGELFF
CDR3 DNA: TGCGCCAGCAGCTTGTCCGGTACGAACACCGGGGAGCTGTTTTTT

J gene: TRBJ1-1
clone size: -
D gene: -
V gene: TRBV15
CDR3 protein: CATSRDGVNTEAFF
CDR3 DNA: TGTGCCACCAGCAGAGATGGGGTGAACACTGAAGCTTTCTTT

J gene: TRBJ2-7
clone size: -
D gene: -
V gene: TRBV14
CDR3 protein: CASSQVSGGHEQYF
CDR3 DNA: TGTGCCAGCAGCCAAGTATCTGGAGGCCACGAGCAGTACTTC

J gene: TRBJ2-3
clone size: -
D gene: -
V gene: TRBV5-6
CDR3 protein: CASSLYSTDTQYF
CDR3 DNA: TGTGCCAGCAGCTTGTATAGCACAGATACGCAGTATTTT

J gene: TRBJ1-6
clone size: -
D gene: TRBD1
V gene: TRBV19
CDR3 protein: CASSKDRVTRTLHF
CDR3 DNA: TGTGCCAGTAGTAAGGACAGGGTGACCAGGACCCTCCACTTT

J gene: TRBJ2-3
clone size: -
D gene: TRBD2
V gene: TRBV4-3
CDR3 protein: CASSQSPSGTIRTDTQYF
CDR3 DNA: TGCGCCAGCAGCCAATCGCCTTCCGGGACTATCCGCACAGATACGCAGTATTTT

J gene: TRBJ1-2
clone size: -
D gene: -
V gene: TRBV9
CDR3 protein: CASSVDSDYGYTF
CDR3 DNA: TGTGCCAGCAGCGTCGACAGCGATTATGGCTACACCTTC

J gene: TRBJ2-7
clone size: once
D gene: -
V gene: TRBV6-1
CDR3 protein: CGRGSSYEQYF
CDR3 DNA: TGTGGGCGGGGCAGCTCCTACGAGCAGTACTTC

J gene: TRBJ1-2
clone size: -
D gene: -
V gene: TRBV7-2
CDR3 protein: CASSAFGGDGYTF
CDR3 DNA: TGTGCCAGCAGCGCCTTTGGAGGCGATGGCTACACCTTC

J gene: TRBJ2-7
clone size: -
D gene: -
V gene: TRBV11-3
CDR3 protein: CASSLDSRNEQYF
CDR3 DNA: TGTGCCAGCAGCTTAGATTCAAGAAACGAGCAGTACTTC

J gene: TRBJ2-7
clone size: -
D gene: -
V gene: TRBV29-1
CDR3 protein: CSVVIGGRQYF
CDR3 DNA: TGCAGCGTTGTCATCGGCGGACGGCAGTACTTC

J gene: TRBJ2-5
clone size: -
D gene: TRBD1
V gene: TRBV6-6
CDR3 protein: CASSYGRGLKTQYF
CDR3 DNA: TGTGCCAGCAGTTACGGCAGGGGGCTGAAGACCCAGTACTTC

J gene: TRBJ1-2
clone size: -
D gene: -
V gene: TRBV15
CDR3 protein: CATSYGDGQTYGYTF
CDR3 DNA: TGTGCCACCAGCTACGGAGACGGACAGACCTATGGCTACACCTTC

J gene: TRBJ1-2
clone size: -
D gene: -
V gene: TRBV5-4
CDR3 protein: CASSLDGYYGYTF
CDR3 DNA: TGTGCCAGCAGCCTCGACGGATACTATGGCTACACCTTC

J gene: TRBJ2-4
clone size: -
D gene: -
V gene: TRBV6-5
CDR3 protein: CASSQFQGKNIQYF
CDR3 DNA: TGTGCCAGCAGTCAATTCCAGGGCAAAAACATTCAGTACTTC

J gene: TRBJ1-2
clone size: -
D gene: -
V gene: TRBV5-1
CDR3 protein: CASSPFPGPGEGYTF
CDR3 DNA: TGCGCCAGCAGCCCCTTCCCGGGCCCCGGGGAAGGCTACACCTTC

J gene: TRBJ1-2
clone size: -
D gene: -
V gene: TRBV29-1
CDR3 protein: CSVEGDEGYTF
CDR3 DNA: TGCAGCGTTGAGGGGGATGAAGGCTACACCTTC

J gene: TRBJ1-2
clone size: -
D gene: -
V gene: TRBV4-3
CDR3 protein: CASSQDVKAVYGYTF
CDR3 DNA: TGCGCCAGCAGCCAAGATGTGAAGGCCGTGTATGGCTACACCTTC

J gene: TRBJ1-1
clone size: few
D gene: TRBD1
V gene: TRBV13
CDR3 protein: CASGYRDRGLDTEAFF
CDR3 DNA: TGTGCCAGCGGCTACCGGGACAGGGGGCTGGATACTGAAGCTTTCTTT

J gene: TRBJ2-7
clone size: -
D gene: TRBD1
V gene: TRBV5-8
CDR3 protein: CASSLVGTGGPEQYF
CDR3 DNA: TGTGCCAGCAGCTTGGTGGGGACAGGGGGCCCCGAGCAGTACTTC

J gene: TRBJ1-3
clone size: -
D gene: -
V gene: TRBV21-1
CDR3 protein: CASSKAGASSGNTIYF
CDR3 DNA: TGTGCCAGCAGCAAAGCGGGGGCCTCCTCTGGAAACACCATATATTTT

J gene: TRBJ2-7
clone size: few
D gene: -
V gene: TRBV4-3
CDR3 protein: CASSPQQEKGYYEQYF
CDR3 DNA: TGCGCCAGCAGCCCGCAGCAAGAAAAGGGCTATTACGAGCAGTACTTC